Here is one T cell receptor (beta chain) with its context. Antigen: not known. The data stem from a study of primary melanoma T cells and metastatic recurrence. Study summary: Samples were primary melanomas of stage T2 to T4. Whole-study results and caveats: Melanomas with T-cell fraction above 20% appeared to have better outcomes.

CDR1 is SGHDN and CDR2 is FVKESK in the germline V gene. Trimming shortened V by 5 bases and J by 2 bases, and 13 bases separated the two germline ends. The CDR3 spans 15 residues. Produced via immunoSEQ multiplex PCR; TCRdb's table is partial and in-frame only. The sample lists over 3,000 clones; roughly four fifths were seen once. V is TRBV14 and J is TRBJ1-3, with D perhaps matching TRBD1 (6 bases). The source of this sequence is a human donor with melanoma. Material for sequencing was melanoma tumor tissue. The CDR3: CASSSQQGAGNTIYF. The CDR3 coding sequence is TGTGCCAGCAGCTCACAACAGGGAGCTGGAAACACCATATATTTT. The variable domain in full, with the rest retrieved from reference TRBV14 and TRBJ1-3, is EAGVTQFPSHSVIEKGQTVTLRCDPISGHDNLYWYRRVMGKEIKFLLHFVKESKQDESGMPNNRFLAERTGGTYSTLKVQPAELEDSGVYFCASSSQQGAGNTIYFGEGSWLTVV.